This T cell receptor beta chain was identified in a study of cytomegalovirus exposure and HLA in healthy donors. Findings of the study overall: Most TCR beta V segments were productive about 87% or about 30% of the time in an earlier analysis. Researchers counted around 180 TCR beta chains as cytomegalovirus-associated.

Primers for the PCR totalled 60 Vbeta and 13 Jbeta. The assay was immunoSEQ multiplex PCR, and TCRdb's table has in-frame clones only and misses some. The sample contains over 150,000 clones, 70% to 85% of which appear only once. To note about this clone: Antigen specificity is unknown.

In germline, CDR1 is LGHNA, CDR2 YNFKEQ. This CDR3 has 14 amino acids. V was clipped by 3 bases and J by 6 bases, with 14 bases between them. Each donor was nominally healthy when sampled (though unrecorded immune exposures were likely). This sequence joins TRBV4-2 and TRBJ1-1; D gene ambiguous. Sequencing was done on a sample of PBMCs. The source of this sequence is a woman aged 55 to 70 in good health and CMV-seropositive. DNA for the CDR3: TGTGCCAGCAGCCAGGATAGAGGGCGATCTGAAGCTTTCTTT. This translates into CASSQDRGRSEAFF.